These 14 T cell receptor beta chains originate from one sample sequenced in a study of blood T cell repertoires in COVID-19. Assay: immunoSEQ multiplex PCR; the TCRdb copy retains only in-frame clones and omits some. The sample consists of 300,000 to 400,000 clones, about 93% of them appearing once. Sequencing input: peripheral blood. Receptor source: a woman aged 18-35 years who had recovered from COVID-19.

The rearrangement uses TRBV3-1 (or the pseudogene TRBV3-2) and TRBJ1-2, with D tentatively TRBD1 (6 bases). There are 15 residues in the CDR3. Per the germline V gene, CDR1 is LGHDT and CDR2 is YNNKEL (reference sequence). Trimming left V 1 base short and J 8 bases short, with 17 bases between. CDR3 sequence (DNA): TGTGCCAGCAGCCAAGCCCTCGGGGAGGGGGGCGGCTACACCTTC. As protein: CASSQALGEGGGYTF.

The chain couples TRBV15 to TRBJ2-5; 9 nucleotides line up with TRBD2. The CDR3 consists of 16 residues. Germline V gene sequence: CDR1 LNHNV, CDR2 YYDKDF (reference sequence). Unmatched junction bases numbered 6, after V lost 0 bases and J lost 4 bases. The CDR3 bases are TGTGCCACCAGCAGAGACAGGCTAGCGGGGAGAGAGACCCAGTACTTC. Protein product: CATSRDRLAGRETQYF.

The V and J genes are TRBV9 and TRBJ2-1, with 13 bases aligning to TRBD2. The CDR3 is made up of 16 amino acids. Germline trimming cut 4 bases from V and 3 bases from J; bases unmatched to any gene: 4. The germline gives CDR1 SGDLS, CDR2 YYNGEE. CDR3 amino acids: CASSRTSGSFYNEQFF. CDR3 sequence (DNA): TGTGCCAGCAGCCGGACTAGCGGGAGTTTCTACAATGAGCAGTTCTTC.

The V and J genes are TRBV3-1 (or the pseudogene TRBV3-2) and TRBJ1-1; tentatively, D is TRBD1 (5 bases). The CDR3 runs to 12 residues. Germline CDR1 LGHDT, CDR2 YNNKEL (reference sequence). Trimming stripped 1 base from V and 11 bases from J, with 11 bases between. The CDR3 region is CASSQAAGWAFF. In DNA form, the CDR3 reads TGTGCCAGCAGCCAAGCCGCAGGGTGGGCTTTCTTT.

V and J are TRBV14 and TRBJ2-3; 8 bases are shared with TRBD2. This CDR3 is 15 amino acids long. The junction had 15 bases not matched to a gene; V was cut back by 7 bases and J by 9 bases. Germline V lookup: CDR1 SGHDN, CDR2 FVKESK. The CDR3 DNA reads TGTGCCAGCAAAGGACTAGCCGGCGGAGGCGGAACGCAGTATTTT. As protein: CASKGLAGGGGTQYF.

The chain combines TRBV24-1 with TRBJ2-7, with 9 bases matching TRBD2. J gave up 2 bases and V 3 bases, and 1 base lay outside the gene matches. Germline V CDR1 and CDR2: KGHDR, SFDVKD. The CDR3 is 14 amino acids. The CDR3 sequence is CATSDEREAYEQYV. Here the CDR3 DNA reads TGTGCCACCAGTGATGAGCGGGAGGCCTACGAGCAGTACGTC.

V is TRBV3-1 (or the pseudogene TRBV3-2) and J is TRBJ2-5; 8 bases fit TRBD2. In germline, CDR1 is LGHDT, CDR2 YNNKEL (reference sequence). The CDR3 extends over 16 amino acids. Unmatched junction bases numbered 5, after V lost 2 bases and J lost 0 bases. This chain's CDR3 is CASSQIAGLDQETQYF. Written as DNA, the CDR3 is TGTGCCAGCAGCCAAATAGCGGGATTGGACCAAGAGACCCAGTACTTC.

The rearrangement joins TRBV4-1 to TRBJ1-4; D not certain. The CDR3 is 14 residues long. Trimming left V 1 base short and J 8 bases short, with 11 bases between. Germline-derived CDR1 and CDR2 are MGHRA and YSYEKL. The chain's CDR3 is CASSQAAGREKLFF. CDR3 nucleotide sequence: TGCGCCAGCAGCCAAGCGGCGGGTAGGGAAAAACTGTTTTTT.

There are a few counts of this clone. The chain links TRBV27 to TRBJ1-2; no clear D gene. V gave up 5 bases and J gave up 8 bases, with 18 bases separating them. Looked up from germline, CDR1 is MNHEY and CDR2 is SMNVEV (reference sequence). The CDR3 totals 14 residues. The DNA of the CDR3 is TGTGCCAGCAGTCCCCGGACTGGACGGGAAGGCTACACCTTC. Protein product: CASSPRTGREGYTF.

The chain recombines TRBV11-3 with TRBJ2-5; D not resolved. Trimming took off 0 bases at V and 2 bases at J, with 10 bases between the two ends. The germline CDR1 and CDR2 sequences are SGHNT and YENEEA. There are 15 residues in the CDR3. CDR3 sequence: CASSLDGGLQETQYF. The CDR3 nucleotides are TGTGCCAGCAGCTTAGACGGCGGATTGCAAGAGACCCAGTACTTC.

The chain carries TRBV4-1 and TRBJ2-7; D might be TRBD2 (6 bases). The V gene's germline CDR1 is MGHRA and CDR2 YSYEKL. V lost 10 bases to trimming and J lost 4 bases, with 32 bases between them. The CDR3 covers 18 residues. DNA of the CDR3: TGCGCCACCGGGGGTGGACGTATGGTAGAGTACGAGCAGTACGAGCAGTACGTC. This gives the protein CATGGGRMVEYEQYEQYV.

The V call is TRBV27, the J call TRBJ2-4, with 16 nucleotides matching TRBD2. Germline loops: CDR1 MNHEY, CDR2 SMNVEV (reference sequence). The trim removed 4 bases at V and 8 bases at J, leaving 11 bases unmatched. The CDR3 runs to 18 residues. DNA for the CDR3: TGTGCCAGCAGTTCAGGCGGGACTAGCGGGAGGGCCGGGGACATTCAGTACTTC. Translated, it gives CASSSGGTSGRAGDIQYF.

The chain employs TRBV7-9 and TRBJ2-5; tentatively, D is TRBD1 (6 bases). CDR3 length: 14 residues. Germline loops: CDR1 SEHNR, CDR2 FQNEAQ (reference sequence). The V end was cut by 2 bases, the J end by 5 bases, with 12 bases between. CDR3 sequence: CASSLTGTSETQYF. Written as DNA, the CDR3 is TGTGCCAGCAGCTTAACAGGGACCTCGGAGACCCAGTACTTC.

This clone occurred a few times. The chain recombines TRBV19 with TRBJ1-2; D not resolved. The germline CDR1 and CDR2 sequences are LNHDA and SQIVND (reference sequence). Trimming removed 6 bases from V and 8 bases from J, with 13 bases in between. The length of the CDR3 is 12 residues. CDR3: CASSLNLWGYTF. The CDR3 DNA sequence: TGTGCCAGTAGCTTAAACTTATGGGGCTACACCTTC.